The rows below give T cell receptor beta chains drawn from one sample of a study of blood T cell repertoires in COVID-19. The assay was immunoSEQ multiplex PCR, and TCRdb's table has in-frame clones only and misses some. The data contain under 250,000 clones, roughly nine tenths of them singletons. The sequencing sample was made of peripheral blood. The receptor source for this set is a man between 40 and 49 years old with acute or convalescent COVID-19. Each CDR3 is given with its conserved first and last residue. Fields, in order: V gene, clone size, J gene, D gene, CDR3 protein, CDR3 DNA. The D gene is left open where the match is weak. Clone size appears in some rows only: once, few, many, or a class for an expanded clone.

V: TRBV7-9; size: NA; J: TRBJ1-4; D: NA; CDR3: CASSLAWEGIATNEKLFF; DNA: TGTGCCAGCAGCTTAGCATGGGAGGGCATAGCAACTAATGAAAAACTGTTTTTT
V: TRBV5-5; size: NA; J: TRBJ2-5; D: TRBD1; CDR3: CASSFSPGGAGSRSRETQYF; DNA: TGTGCCAGCAGCTTTTCTCCAGGGGGCGCTGGGAGTAGGTCAAGAGAGACCCAGTACTTC
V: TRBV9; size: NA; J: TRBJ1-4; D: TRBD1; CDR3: CASSVGVSTGEKLFF; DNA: TGTGCCAGCAGCGTAGGAGTTTCGACAGGGGAAAAACTGTTTTTT
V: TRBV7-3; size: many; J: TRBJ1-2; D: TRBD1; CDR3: CASSATGVKGYGYTF; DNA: TGTGCCAGCAGCGCGACAGGGGTGAAAGGCTATGGCTACACCTTC
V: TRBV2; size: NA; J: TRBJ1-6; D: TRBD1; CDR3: CASVKDRDVNSPLHF; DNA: TGTGCCAGCGTTAAGGACAGGGACGTTAATTCACCCCTCCACTTT
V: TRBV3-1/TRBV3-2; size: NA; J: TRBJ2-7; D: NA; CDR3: CASSPNGFGGEQYF; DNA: TGTGCCAGCAGCCCAAACGGTTTCGGAGGCGAGCAGTACTTC
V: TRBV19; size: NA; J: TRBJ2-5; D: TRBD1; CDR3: CASSQTDRVWVQETQYF; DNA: TGTGCCAGTAGTCAGACAGACAGGGTTTGGGTCCAAGAGACCCAGTACTTC
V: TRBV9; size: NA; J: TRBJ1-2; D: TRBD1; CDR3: CASSVQGDGYTF; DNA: TGTGCCAGCAGCGTACAGGGGGATGGCTACACCTTC
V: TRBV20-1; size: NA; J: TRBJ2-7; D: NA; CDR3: CSASSPTTRREQYF; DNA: TGCAGTGCTAGTTCCCCGACGACTAGGAGGGAGCAGTACTTC
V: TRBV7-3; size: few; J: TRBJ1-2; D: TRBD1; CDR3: CASTGQGSSGYTF; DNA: TGTGCCAGCACCGGACAGGGCTCTTCGGGCTACACCTTC
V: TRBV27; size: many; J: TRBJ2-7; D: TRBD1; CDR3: CASSLRRDRGTYEQYF; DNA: TGTGCCAGCAGTTTACGCCGGGACAGGGGTACCTACGAGCAGTACTTC
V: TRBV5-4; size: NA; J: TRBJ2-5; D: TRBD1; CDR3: CASSPTGQETQYF; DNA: TGTGCCAGCAGCCCGACAGGGCAAGAGACCCAGTACTTC
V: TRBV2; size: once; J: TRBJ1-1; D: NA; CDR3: CASSERVNTEAFF; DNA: TGTGCCAGCAGTGAACGAGTGAACACTGAAGCTTTCTTT
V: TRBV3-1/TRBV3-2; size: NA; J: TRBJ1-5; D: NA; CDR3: CASSQASFNQPQHF; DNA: TGTGCCAGCAGCCAAGCGAGTTTCAATCAGCCCCAGCATTTT
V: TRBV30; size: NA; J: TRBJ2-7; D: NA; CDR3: CAGQTSYEQYF; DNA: TGTGCCGGACAGACCTCCTACGAGCAGTACTTC
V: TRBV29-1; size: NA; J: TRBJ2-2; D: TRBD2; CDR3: CSVGVGSGGTGELFF; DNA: TGCAGCGTTGGGGTGGGTAGCGGGGGAACCGGGGAGCTGTTTTTT
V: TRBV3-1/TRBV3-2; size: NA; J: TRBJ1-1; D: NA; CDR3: CASSQTGVNTEAFF; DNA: TGTGCCAGCAGCCAAACAGGAGTGAACACTGAAGCTTTCTTT
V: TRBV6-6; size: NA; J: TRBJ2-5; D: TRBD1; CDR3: CASGPTGNQETQYF; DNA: TGTGCCAGCGGGCCGACAGGGAACCAAGAGACCCAGTACTTC
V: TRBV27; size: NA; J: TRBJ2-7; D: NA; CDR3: CASSSSTLETYEQYF; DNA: TGTGCCAGCAGTTCGTCAACTCTCGAAACCTACGAGCAGTACTTC
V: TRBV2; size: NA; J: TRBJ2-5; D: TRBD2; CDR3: CASSEALHRGGKTQYF; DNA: TGTGCCAGCAGTGAGGCTCTGCACCGGGGGGGGAAGACCCAGTACTTC
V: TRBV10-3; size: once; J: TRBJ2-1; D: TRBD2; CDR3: CAISDPLAGGNNEQFF; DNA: TGTGCCATCAGTGACCCCCTAGCGGGGGGCAACAATGAGCAGTTCTTC
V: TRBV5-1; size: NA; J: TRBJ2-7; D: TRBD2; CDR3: CASSLGTSGRASYEQYF; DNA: TGCGCCAGCAGCTTGGGCACTAGCGGGAGGGCCTCCTACGAGCAGTACTTC
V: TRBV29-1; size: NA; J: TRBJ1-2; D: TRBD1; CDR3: CSVDRQGAGYGYTF; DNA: TGCAGCGTGGACCGACAGGGGGCTGGTTATGGCTACACCTTC
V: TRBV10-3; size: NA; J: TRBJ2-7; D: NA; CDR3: CAISDRQGFFYEQYF; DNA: TGTGCCATCAGTGATAGGCAGGGTTTCTTCTACGAGCAGTACTTC
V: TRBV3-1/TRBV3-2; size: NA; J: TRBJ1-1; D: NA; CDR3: CASSQEGGFEAFF; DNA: TGTGCCAGCAGCCAAGAGGGGGGTTTTGAAGCTTTCTTT
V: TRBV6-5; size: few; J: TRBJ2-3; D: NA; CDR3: CASTPGLEDTQYF; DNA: TGTGCCAGCACCCCGGGACTCGAAGATACGCAGTATTTT
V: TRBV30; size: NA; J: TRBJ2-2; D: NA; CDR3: CAWSAGWNGELFF; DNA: TGTGCCTGGAGTGCCGGGTGGAACGGGGAGCTGTTTTTT
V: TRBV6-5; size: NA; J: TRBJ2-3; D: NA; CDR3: CASSYQGDTQYF; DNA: TGTGCCAGCAGTTACCAGGGCGATACGCAGTATTTT
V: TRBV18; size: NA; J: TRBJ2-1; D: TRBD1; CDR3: CASSPPGQGIGNEQFF; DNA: TGTGCCAGCTCACCACCGGGACAGGGTATCGGCAATGAGCAGTTCTTC
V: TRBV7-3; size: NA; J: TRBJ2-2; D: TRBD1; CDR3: CASSLMAGGNTGELFF; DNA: TGTGCCAGCAGCTTAATGGCAGGGGGGAACACCGGGGAGCTGTTTTTT
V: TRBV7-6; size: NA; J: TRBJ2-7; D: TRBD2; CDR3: CASSLGGGGEYEQYF; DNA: TGTGCCAGCAGCTTAGGTGGCGGGGGGGAGTACGAGCAGTACTTC
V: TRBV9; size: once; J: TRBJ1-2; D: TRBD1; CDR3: CASSWTGKDGYTF; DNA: TGTGCCAGCAGCTGGACAGGGAAAGATGGCTACACCTTC
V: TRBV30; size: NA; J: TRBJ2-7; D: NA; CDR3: CAWSTGQPSAYEQYF; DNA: TGTGCCTGGAGTACCGGACAGCCCTCAGCCTACGAGCAGTACTTC
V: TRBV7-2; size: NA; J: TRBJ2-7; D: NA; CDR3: CASSVGSGAYEQYF; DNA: TGTGCCAGCAGCGTAGGGAGCGGCGCATACGAGCAGTACTTC
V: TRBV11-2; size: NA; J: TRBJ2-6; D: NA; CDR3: CASKQYVLTGANVLTF; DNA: TGTGCCAGCAAACAATATGTGTTAACTGGGGCCAACGTCCTGACTTTC
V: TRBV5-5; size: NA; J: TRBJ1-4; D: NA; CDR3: CASSFSGLATNEKLFF; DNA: TGTGCCAGCAGTTTCTCAGGGCTTGCAACTAATGAAAAACTGTTTTTT
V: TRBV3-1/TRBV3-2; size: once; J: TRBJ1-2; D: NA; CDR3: CASSRQFYGYTF; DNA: TGTGCCAGCAGCCGACAGTTCTATGGCTACACCTTC
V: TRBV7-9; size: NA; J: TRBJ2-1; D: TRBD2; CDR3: CASSPRLAWEQFF; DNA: TGTGCCAGCAGCCCCCGACTAGCATGGGAGCAGTTCTTC
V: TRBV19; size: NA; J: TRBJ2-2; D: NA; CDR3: CASSPAPGDTGELFF; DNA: TGTGCCAGTAGTCCGGCCCCCGGGGACACCGGGGAGCTGTTTTTT
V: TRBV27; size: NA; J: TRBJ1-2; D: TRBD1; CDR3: CASSLWTGGRYGYTF; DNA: TGTGCCAGCAGTTTATGGACAGGGGGCCGCTATGGCTACACCTTC
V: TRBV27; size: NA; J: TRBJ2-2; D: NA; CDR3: CASSFGQYTGELFF; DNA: TGTGCCAGCAGTTTTGGGCAGTACACCGGGGAGCTGTTTTTT
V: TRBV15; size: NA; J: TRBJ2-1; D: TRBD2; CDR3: CATSRDYGGATYNEQFF; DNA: TGTGCCACCAGCAGAGATTACGGGGGGGCTACCTACAATGAGCAGTTCTTC
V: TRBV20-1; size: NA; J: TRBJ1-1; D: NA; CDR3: CSAYREIEAFF; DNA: TGCAGTGCTTACAGGGAGATTGAAGCTTTCTTT
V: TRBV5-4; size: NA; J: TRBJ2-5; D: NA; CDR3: CASSSPEVAQETQYF; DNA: TGTGCCAGCAGCTCCCCGGAGGTTGCACAAGAGACCCAGTACTTC
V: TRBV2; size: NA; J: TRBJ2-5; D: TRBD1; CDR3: CASSEGTGGWRETQYF; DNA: TGTGCCAGCAGTGAGGGGACAGGGGGTTGGCGGGAGACCCAGTACTTC
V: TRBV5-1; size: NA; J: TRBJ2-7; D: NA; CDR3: CASSYYPETSSYEQYF; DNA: TGCGCCAGCAGCTACTACCCCGAAACCTCGTCCTACGAGCAGTACTTC
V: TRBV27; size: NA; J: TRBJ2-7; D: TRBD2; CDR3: CASSLKPGLAGATGEQYF; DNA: TGTGCCAGCAGTTTAAAGCCGGGACTAGCGGGAGCGACGGGCGAGCAGTACTTC
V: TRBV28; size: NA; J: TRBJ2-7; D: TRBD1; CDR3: CASSGQGARIYEQYF; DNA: TGTGCCAGCAGTGGACAGGGGGCGCGAATCTACGAGCAGTACTTC
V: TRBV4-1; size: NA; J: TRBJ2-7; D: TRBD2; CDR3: CASSFQAGVGYEQYF; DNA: TGCGCCAGCAGCTTCCAAGCGGGAGTCGGTTACGAGCAGTACTTC
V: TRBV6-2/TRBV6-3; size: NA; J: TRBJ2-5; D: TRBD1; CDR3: CASSYSDRGGAQYF; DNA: TGTGCCAGCAGTTACAGCGACAGGGGGGGAGCCCAGTACTTC
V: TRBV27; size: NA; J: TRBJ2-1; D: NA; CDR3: CASSRWADNEQFF; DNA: TGTGCCAGCAGCCGATGGGCTGACAATGAGCAGTTCTTC
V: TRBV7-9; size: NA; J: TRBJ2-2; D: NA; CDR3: CASSLAEGATGELFF; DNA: TGTGCCAGCAGCTTAGCTGAGGGCGCCACCGGGGAGCTGTTTTTT
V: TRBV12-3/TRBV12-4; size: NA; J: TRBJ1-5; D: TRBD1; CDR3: CASRMDRALPQHF; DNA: TGTGCCAGCAGGATGGACAGGGCCCTACCCCAGCATTTT